A single sample gave rise to the 21 T cell receptor beta chains below, sequenced in a study of Graves' ophthalmopathy and Graves' hyperthyroidism. TCR beta CDR3 regions were amplified from RNA transcripts. In the first round, RT-PCR was carried out with HTBI primers, and a multiplex PCR formed the second round. One entry per CDR3 protein results from TCRdb running MiXCR on the multiplex PCR reads. The data contain some 150,000 distinct CDR3 sequences, approximately 40% of them singletons. The sequencing sample was made of peripheral blood. The receptor set was obtained from a man under 40 with Graves' ophthalmopathy.

This clonotype has a count of ten or more. This chain joins TRBV7-9 and TRBJ2-7; D remains ambiguous. With 6 bases removed from V and 6 bases from J, the gap between germline ends came to 9 bases. From germline, CDR1 is SEHNR and CDR2 FQNEAQ (reference sequence). The CDR3 covers 11 residues. The CDR3 bases are TGTGCCAGCAGTCCCCTCAGCGAGCAGTACTTC. Translated: CASSPLSEQYF.

This clonotype came up many times. V gene TRBV28 combines with J gene TRBJ1-2, with TRBD1 as a possible D gene (6 bases). Trimming removed 10 bases from V and 3 bases from J, with 15 bases in between. The germline V gene has CDR1 MDHEN and CDR2 SYDVKM. The CDR3 covers 13 residues. The CDR3 nucleotides read TGTGCCACCCTTCCGGACAGCCACTATGGCTACACCTTC. It encodes CATLPDSHYGYTF.

This clonotype is categorized as medium-sized. The genes are TRBV6-2 or TRBV6-3 and TRBJ2-7; 10 bases align to TRBD2. The junction had 4 bases not matched to a gene; V was cut back by 2 bases and J by 0 bases. The germline V gene has CDR1 MNHEY and CDR2 SVGEGT. The CDR3 has 16 residues. The CDR3 DNA follows: TGTGCCAGCAGTTACCGGCTAGCGGGGGCCTCCTACGAGCAGTACTTC. Protein: CASSYRLAGASYEQYF.

This chain links TRBV4-1 with TRBJ1-1; D uncertain. CDR1 is MGHRA and CDR2 is YSYEKL in the germline V gene. This CDR3 region has 14 residues. V was trimmed by 10 bases and J by 5 bases, leaving 20 bases between them. The CDR3 DNA sequence: TGCGCCACCCGCGGACCGCTTAAAGGAACTGAAGCTTTCTTT. Encoded protein: CATRGPLKGTEAFF.

The chain employs TRBV19 and TRBJ2-7; 8 bases are shared with TRBD1. The junction had 3 bases not matched to a gene; V was cut back by 5 bases and J by 6 bases. The germline V gene has CDR1 LNHDA and CDR2 SQIVND (reference sequence). This CDR3 region has 12 residues. CDR3 DNA sequence: TGTGCCAGTAGTTCCAGGGGGCTCGAGCAGTACTTC. Protein: CASSSRGLEQYF.

This rearrangement joins TRBV11-2 to TRBJ2-5; D ambiguous. The ends were cut back, 5 bases at V and 4 bases at J, with 14 bases in the middle. There are 14 residues in the CDR3. The germline V gene has CDR1 SGHAT and CDR2 FQNNGV. CDR3 bases: TGTGCCAGCAGCCAGGTAGTGAGTGGAGAGACCCAGTACTTC. Its protein product is CASSQVVSGETQYF.

This clonotype was seen at least ten times. The J gene is TRBJ1-5, the V gene TRBV7-8; D perhaps matches TRBD1 (5 bases). V shed 6 bases and J shed 0 bases, with 18 bases lying between them. CDR3 length: 17 amino acids. Germline-derived CDR1 and CDR2 are SGHVS and FQNEAQ. In DNA, the CDR3 is TGTGCCAGCAGTCCCGGGGGGGGGTCTTATAGCAATCAGCCCCAGCATTTT. Its translation: CASSPGGGSYSNQPQHF.

DNA for the CDR3: TGCAGCGTTCCCGTCAGGGAGACCCAGTACTTC. The encoded protein is CSVPVRETQYF. This rearrangement joins TRBV29-1 to TRBJ2-5; D remains ambiguous. V was clipped by 5 bases and J by 5 bases, with 9 bases between them. CDR3 length: 11 amino acids. The germline V gene has CDR1 SQVTM and CDR2 ANQGSEA.

This clonotype was seen ten or more times. The chain joins TRBV27 to TRBJ1-5; 8 positions agree with TRBD1. The length of the CDR3 is 16 residues. CDR1 is MNHEY, CDR2 SMNVEV, per germline (reference sequence). The V gene end was trimmed by 1 base and the J gene end by 7 bases; junction bases not matched to a gene: 9. The CDR3 is CASSLFPTGAIQPQHF. The CDR3 DNA reads as TGTGCCAGCAGTTTATTCCCGACAGGGGCGATCCAGCCCCAGCATTTT.

This rearrangement joins TRBV12-3 or TRBV12-4 to TRBJ2-7, with D possibly TRBD2 on 5 matching bases. Trimming took 6 bases from V and 6 from J, leaving 15 bases between them. The CDR3 spans 13 residues. CDR3 protein: CASSLRDRSEQYF. CDR3 nucleotide sequence: TGTGCCAGCAGCTTACGGGATCGTTCCGAGCAGTACTTC.

In its sample, this clonotype was seen many times. The CDR3 DNA is TGTGCCAGCAGTACGGGACAGGGTGGCTACACCTTC. Its translation is CASSTGQGGYTF. The V gene is TRBV2, the J gene TRBJ1-2, with TRBD1 identical over 9 bases. V was clipped by 5 bases and J by 7 bases; unmatched bases: 2. Germline V lookup: CDR1 SNHLY, CDR2 FYNNEI. The CDR3 has 12 residues. Complete variable domain (other parts from reference TRBV2 and TRBJ1-2): EPEVTQTPSHQVTQMGQEVILRCVPISNHLYFYWYRQILGQKVEFLVSFYNNEISEKSEIFDDQFSVERPDGSNFTLKIRSTKLEDSAMYFCASSTGQGGYTFGSGTRLTVV.

This chain joins TRBV15 and TRBJ1-1; 11 bases are shared with TRBD1. The CDR3 length is 16 residues. Unmatched junction bases numbered 4, after V lost 0 bases and J lost 4 bases. Germline V gene lookup returns CDR1 LNHNV and CDR2 YYDKDF (reference sequence). The CDR3 DNA is TGTGCCACCAGCAGAGATGGACAGGGGGCCAGCACTGAAGCTTTCTTT. This translates into CATSRDGQGASTEAFF.

This clonotype occurred many times. This chain uses TRBV27 with TRBJ2-2; TRBD1 matches 9 bases. Germline CDR1 is MNHEY and CDR2 is SMNVEV (reference sequence). The V and J ends lost 2 bases and 3 bases, in that order; junction bases with no gene match: 1. This CDR3 spans 15 amino acids. CDR3 sequence (DNA): TGTGCCAGCAGTTTAGGGACAGGGTACACCGGGGAGCTGTTTTTT. This gives the protein CASSLGTGYTGELFF.

The CDR3 region is CASSGTGGVNTEAFF. The CDR3 region has the DNA TGTGCCAGCAGTGGGACAGGGGGTGTTAACACTGAAGCTTTCTTT. This sequence joins TRBV6-4 and TRBJ1-1, with 10 bases identical to TRBD1. J lost 2 bases, V lost 4 bases, and 4 bases had no gene match. The CDR3 contains 15 residues. Germline CDR1 reads MRHNA; CDR2 reads SNTAGT.

This clonotype occurred many times. V usage is TRBV28 and J usage is TRBJ1-5; a possible D gene is TRBD1 (5 bases). Trimming removed 6 bases at V and 3 bases at J, with 15 bases between. The CDR3 is made up of 15 amino acids. Germline CDR1 is MDHEN and CDR2 is SYDVKM. Here the CDR3 reads CASRSAGIDNQPQHF. The CDR3 DNA reads TGTGCCAGCAGATCTGCAGGGATCGACAATCAGCCCCAGCATTTT.

The gene calls are TRBV13 and TRBJ2-7; a weak D match, TRBD1 (5 bases). This CDR3 spans 13 amino acids. Per the germline V gene, CDR1 is PRHDT and CDR2 is FYEKMQ (reference sequence). V was clipped by 5 bases and J by 4 bases, with 12 bases between them. CDR3 sequence (DNA): TGTGCCAGCAGCACCCGACAGTCTTACGAGCAGTACTTC. Translating it yields CASSTRQSYEQYF.

This clonotype was detected only a few times. The CDR3 reads CASSLDRGTGNTIYF. The CDR3 coding sequence is TGTGCCAGCAGTTTAGACAGGGGGACTGGAAACACCATATATTTT. This chain connects TRBV12-3 or TRBV12-4 to TRBJ1-3, with 8 bases aligning to TRBD1. V dropped 1 base and J dropped 2; count of bases not matched to a gene: 1. The CDR3 loop spans 15 amino acids.

The genes are TRBV12-3 or TRBV12-4 and TRBJ1-1; the D is unclear. The CDR3 covers 13 residues. V gave up 5 bases and J gave up 0 bases, with 7 bases separating them. The CDR3 reads CASSVTVNTEAFF. As DNA, the CDR3 is TGTGCCAGCAGTGTCACAGTGAACACTGAAGCTTTCTTT.

Many counts were recorded for this clonotype. The chain uses TRBV10-3 and TRBJ1-1, with a weak D call TRBD1 (5 bases). The germline V gene encodes CDR1 ENHRY and CDR2 SYGVKD. Trimming removed 4 bases at V and 8 bases at J, with 8 bases between. The CDR3 loop spans 11 amino acids. CDR3 residues: CAISAGLEAFF. Written as DNA, the CDR3 is TGTGCCATCAGTGCAGGGTTGGAAGCTTTCTTT.

This clonotype was observed a handful of times. A much larger clone lies one base from this, so it may be a read error. The rearrangement uses TRBV12-3 or TRBV12-4 and TRBJ1-5, with 7 positions matching TRBD1. The CDR3 runs to 14 residues. The CDR3 protein is CASSFTGQNPPQHF. CDR3 in DNA: TGTGCCAGCAGTTTCACGGGACAGAATCCGCCCCAGCATTTT.

This clonotype has more than one count but fewer than ten. The rearrangement uses TRBV11-2 and TRBJ2-2; D uncertain. This CDR3 has 14 residues. CDR1 SGHAT and CDR2 FQNNGV come from the germline V gene. V gave up 5 bases and J gave up 1 base, with 8 bases separating them. The CDR3 DNA reads TGTGCCAGCAGCCACCAGCGGAACACCGGGGAGCTGTTTTTT. This sequence encodes CASSHQRNTGELFF.